This record looks at one T cell receptor beta chain sequence and its context. This sample stems from a study of blood T cell repertoires in COVID-19. The germline V gene encodes CDR1 MDHEN and CDR2 SYDVKM. Unmatched junction bases numbered 7, after V lost 7 bases and J lost 4 bases. CDR3 length equals 13 residues. Measured with immunoSEQ multiplex PCR; TCRdb has only the in-frame clones, and not every one. The sample lists roughly 240,000 clones, around 86% occurring once. The sequence was obtained from a woman aged 60 to 75 who had recovered from COVID-19. Sequenced sample: peripheral blood. This chain uses TRBV28 with TRBJ2-7; 7 nucleotides agree with TRBD1. The CDR3 sequence is CASTGTEVYEQYF. CDR3 sequence (DNA): TGTGCCAGCACCGGGACAGAAGTATACGAGCAGTACTTC. Full variable domain (outside the CDR3, taken from reference TRBV28 and TRBJ2-7): DVKVTQSSRYLVKRTGEKVFLECVQDMDHENMFWYRQDPGLGLRLIYFSYDVKMKEKGDIPEGYSVSREKKERFSLILESASTNQTSMYLCASTGTEVYEQYFGPGTRLTVT.